Listed below are T cell receptor beta chains from one sample, sequenced in a study of spatial heterogeneity in lung cancer. Via MiXCR, TCRdb re-called the 5' RACE reads, giving one row per CDR3 protein. This table has around 110,000 distinct CDR3 sequences, 12% appearing once. Sequenced here: PBMCs, sampled at follow-up. The receptors were sampled from a male donor with early-stage non-small cell lung cancer. The CDR3 runs from the conserved cysteine through the conserved F or W. Each record gives: clone size, J gene, V gene, D gene, CDR3 DNA, CDR3 protein. The D gene is left open where the match is weak. Rows give clone size only sometimes, using once, few, many, or a class for an expanded clone.

NA,TRBJ1-5,TRBV7-2,NA,TGTGCCAGCAGCTCAGCTTTTAGCAATCAGCCCCAGCATTTT,CASSSAFSNQPQHF
few,TRBJ2-2,TRBV18,NA,TGTGCCAGCTCACCAGCTCACCTCACCGGGGAGCTGTTTTTT,CASSPAHLTGELFF
few,TRBJ1-1,TRBV3-1,NA,TGTGCCAGCAGCCAAGAAATTGGCGAAGCTTTCTTT,CASSQEIGEAFF
NA,TRBJ1-2,TRBV30,NA,TGTGCCTGGAGTGGTTTCAGGGTAAACTATGGCTACACCTTC,CAWSGFRVNYGYTF
NA,TRBJ1-2,TRBV5-1,TRBD1,TGCGCCAGCAGCTTGGAGACAGGGTCGTTCGGCTACACCTTC,CASSLETGSFGYTF
few,TRBJ1-6,TRBV20-1,TRBD1,TGCAGTGCTAGAGTAGCGACAGGGGACAATTCACCCCTCCACTTT,CSARVATGDNSPLHF
NA,TRBJ1-5,TRBV2,NA,TGTGCCAGCAGTGAAGGAGGGGAGAATCAGCCCCAGCATTTT,CASSEGGENQPQHF
NA,TRBJ2-7,TRBV2,NA,TGTGCCAGCAGATCCACAGGAGCCTACGAGCAGTACTTC,CASRSTGAYEQYF
NA,TRBJ2-7,TRBV28,TRBD2,TGTGCCAGCAGTTTCCCCAGCGGGGTTTATCGCGACGAGCAGTACTTC,CASSFPSGVYRDEQYF
many,TRBJ1-6,TRBV4-2,TRBD1,TGTGCCAGCAGCCAAGGTTGGACAGGGAGCGCACCCCTCCACTTT,CASSQGWTGSAPLHF
many,TRBJ2-6,TRBV4-2,TRBD1,TGTGCCAGCAGCCAACGACAGGGGTCTGGGGCCAACGTCCTGACTTTC,CASSQRQGSGANVLTF